This T cell receptor beta chain was profiled in a study of T cell responses to AZD1222 COVID-19 vaccine. Profiling relied on immunoSEQ multiplex PCR, and the TCRdb table lists in-frame clones only, not all of them. The top ten hold roughly 8.3% of the sample, which has 65,000 to 70,000 clones, roughly 86% seen once. The CDR3 is 13 residues long. Looked up from germline, CDR1 is MNHEY and CDR2 is SVGAGI. V gave up 5 bases and J gave up 5 bases; unmatched junction bases: 3. The chain carries TRBV6-5 and TRBJ2-5; 9 bases fit TRBD1. This clonotype was obtained from an adult in good health. The source was peripheral blood, collected on day 0 of AZD1222 vaccination. DNA of the CDR3: TGTGCCAGCAGTCGGGACAGGGATGAGACCCAGTACTTC. Protein sequence: CASSRDRDETQYF.